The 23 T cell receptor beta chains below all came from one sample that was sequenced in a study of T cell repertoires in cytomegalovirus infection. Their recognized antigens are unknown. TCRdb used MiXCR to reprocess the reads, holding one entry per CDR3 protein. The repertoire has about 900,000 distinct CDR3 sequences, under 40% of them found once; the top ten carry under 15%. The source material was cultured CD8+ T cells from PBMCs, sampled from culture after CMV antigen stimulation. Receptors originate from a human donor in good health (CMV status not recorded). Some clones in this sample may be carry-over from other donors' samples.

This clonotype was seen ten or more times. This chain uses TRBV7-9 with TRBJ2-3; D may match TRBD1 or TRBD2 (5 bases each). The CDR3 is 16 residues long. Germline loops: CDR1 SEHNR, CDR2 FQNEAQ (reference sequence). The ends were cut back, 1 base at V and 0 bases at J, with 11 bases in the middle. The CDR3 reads CASSLGFGDSTDTQYF. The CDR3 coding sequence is TGTGCCAGCAGCTTAGGATTCGGGGACAGCACAGATACGCAGTATTTT.

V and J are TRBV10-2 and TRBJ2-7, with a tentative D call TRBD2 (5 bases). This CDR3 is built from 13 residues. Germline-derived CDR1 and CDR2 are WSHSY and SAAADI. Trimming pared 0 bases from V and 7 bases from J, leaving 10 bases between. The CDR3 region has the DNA TGCGCCAGCAGTGAGTCTCGGGGTCGGGAGCAGTACTTC. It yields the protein CASSESRGREQYF.

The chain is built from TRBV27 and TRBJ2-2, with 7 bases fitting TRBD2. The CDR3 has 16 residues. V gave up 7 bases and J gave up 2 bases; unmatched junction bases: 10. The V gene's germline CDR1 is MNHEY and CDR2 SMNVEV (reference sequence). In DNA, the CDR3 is TGTGCCAGCACCCCTTTTAGCGGGCGAAACACCGGGGAGCTGTTTTTT. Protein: CASTPFSGRNTGELFF.

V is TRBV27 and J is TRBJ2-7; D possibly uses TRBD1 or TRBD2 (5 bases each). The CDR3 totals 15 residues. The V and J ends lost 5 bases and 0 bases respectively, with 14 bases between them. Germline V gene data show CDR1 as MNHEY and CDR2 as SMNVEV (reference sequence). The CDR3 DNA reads TGTGCCAGCAGTACTGGGGGACCGAGCTCCTACGAGCAGTACTTC. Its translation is CASSTGGPSSYEQYF.

The CDR3 sequence is CASSHPRTGYGYTF. The CDR3 DNA reads TGTGCCAGCAGCCATCCTCGGACGGGCTATGGCTACACCTTC. The V and J genes are TRBV14 and TRBJ1-2; D is unclear. The CDR3 length is 14 residues. V lost 3 bases and J lost 4, with 12 bases in between. Looked up from germline, CDR1 is SGHDN and CDR2 is FVKESK.

CDR3 DNA sequence: TGTGCCAGCAGCGTAGACCCACGCGTAGAGACCCAGTACTTC. This codes for CASSVDPRVETQYF. The V and J genes are TRBV9 and TRBJ2-5; D gene unclear. V lost 0 bases and J 4 bases, leaving 10 bases between the germline ends. From germline, CDR1 is SGDLS and CDR2 YYNGEE. CDR3 length: 14 amino acids.

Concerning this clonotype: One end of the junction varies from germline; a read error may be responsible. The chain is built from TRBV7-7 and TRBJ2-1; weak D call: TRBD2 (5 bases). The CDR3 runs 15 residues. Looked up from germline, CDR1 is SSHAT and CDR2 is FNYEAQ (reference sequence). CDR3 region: CASSLDVNPGNEQFF. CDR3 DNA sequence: TGTGCTAGCAGCTTAGACGTAAACCCGGGGAATGAGCAGTTCTTC.

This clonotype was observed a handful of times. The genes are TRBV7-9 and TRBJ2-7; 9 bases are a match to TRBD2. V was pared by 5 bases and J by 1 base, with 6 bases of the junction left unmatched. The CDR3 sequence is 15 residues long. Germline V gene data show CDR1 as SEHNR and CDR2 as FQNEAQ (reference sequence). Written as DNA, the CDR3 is TGTGCCAGCAGCACCTCTAGCGGGGAATCCTACGAGCAGTACGTC. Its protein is CASSTSSGESYEQYV.

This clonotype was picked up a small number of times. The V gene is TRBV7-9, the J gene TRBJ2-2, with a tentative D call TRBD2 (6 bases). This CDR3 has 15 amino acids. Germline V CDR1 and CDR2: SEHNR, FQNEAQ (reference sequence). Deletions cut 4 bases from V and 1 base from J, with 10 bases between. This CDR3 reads CASSSRLVNTGELFF. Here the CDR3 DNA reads TGTGCCAGCAGCTCACGACTAGTGAACACCGGGGAGCTGTTTTTT.

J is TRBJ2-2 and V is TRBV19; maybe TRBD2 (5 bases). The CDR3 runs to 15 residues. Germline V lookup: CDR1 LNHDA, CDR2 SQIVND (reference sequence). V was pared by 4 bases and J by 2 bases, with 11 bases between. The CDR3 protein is CASSTNEGNTGELFF. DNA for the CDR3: TGTGCCAGTAGTACAAATGAGGGAAACACCGGGGAGCTGTTTTTT.

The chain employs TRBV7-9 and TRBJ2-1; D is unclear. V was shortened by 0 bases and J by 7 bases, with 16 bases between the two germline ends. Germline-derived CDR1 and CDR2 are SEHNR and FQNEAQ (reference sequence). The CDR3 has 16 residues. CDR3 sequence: CASSLARSNWVNEQFF. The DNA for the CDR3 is TGTGCCAGCAGCTTAGCTCGCTCTAACTGGGTTAATGAGCAGTTCTTC.

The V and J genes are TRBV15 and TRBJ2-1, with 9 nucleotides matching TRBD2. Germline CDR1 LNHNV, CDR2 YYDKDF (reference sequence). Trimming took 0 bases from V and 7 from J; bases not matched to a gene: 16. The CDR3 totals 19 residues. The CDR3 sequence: CATSRDAPLTAGGENEQFF. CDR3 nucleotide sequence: TGTGCCACCAGCAGAGATGCCCCACTAACAGCGGGGGGAGAAAATGAGCAGTTCTTC. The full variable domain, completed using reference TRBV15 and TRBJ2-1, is DAMVIQNPRYQVTQFGKPVTLSCSQTLNHNVMYWYQQKSSQAPKLLFHYYDKDFNNEADTPDNFQSRRPNTSFCFLDIRSPGLGDTAMYLCATSRDAPLTAGGENEQFFGPGTRLTVL.

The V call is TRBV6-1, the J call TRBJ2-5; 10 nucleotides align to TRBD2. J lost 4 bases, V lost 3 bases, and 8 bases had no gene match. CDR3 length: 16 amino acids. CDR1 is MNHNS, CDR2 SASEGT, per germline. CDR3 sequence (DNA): TGTGCCAGCAGTGAGACCGGGACTAGCGAGGGAGAGACCCAGTACTTC. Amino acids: CASSETGTSEGETQYF.

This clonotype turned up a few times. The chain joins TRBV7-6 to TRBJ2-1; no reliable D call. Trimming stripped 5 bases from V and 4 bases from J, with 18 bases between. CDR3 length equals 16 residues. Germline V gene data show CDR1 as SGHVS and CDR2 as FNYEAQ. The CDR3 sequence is CASSLNVGGLYNEQFF. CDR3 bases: TGTGCCAGCAGCCTAAACGTCGGCGGCTTATACAATGAGCAGTTCTTC.

The CDR3: CASTDKRSSNQPQHF. CDR3 in DNA: TGTGCCAGCACTGATAAGAGGTCTAGCAATCAGCCCCAGCATTTT. V gene TRBV6-1 combines with J gene TRBJ1-5, with D hard to call. The germline CDR1 and CDR2 sequences are MNHNS and SASEGT. The CDR3 loop spans 15 amino acids. Trimming left V 7 bases short and J 0 bases short, with 13 bases between.

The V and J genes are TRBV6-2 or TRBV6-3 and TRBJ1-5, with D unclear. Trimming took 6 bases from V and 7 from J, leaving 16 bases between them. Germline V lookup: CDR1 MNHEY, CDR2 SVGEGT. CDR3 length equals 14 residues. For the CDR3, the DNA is TGTGCCAGCAGCCGGGTTTCCCTTCCACAGCCCCAGCATTTT. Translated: CASSRVSLPQPQHF.

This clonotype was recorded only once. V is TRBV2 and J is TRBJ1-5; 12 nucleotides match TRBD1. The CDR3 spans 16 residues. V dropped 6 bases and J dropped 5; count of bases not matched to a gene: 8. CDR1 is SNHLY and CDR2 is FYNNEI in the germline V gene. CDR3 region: CASSNEGQGADQPQHF. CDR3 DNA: TGTGCCAGCAGCAACGAGGGACAGGGGGCGGATCAGCCCCAGCATTTT.

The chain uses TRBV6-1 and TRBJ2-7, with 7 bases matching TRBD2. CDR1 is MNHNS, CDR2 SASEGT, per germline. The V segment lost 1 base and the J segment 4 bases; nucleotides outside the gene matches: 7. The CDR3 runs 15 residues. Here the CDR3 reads CASSEVSGPIYEQYV. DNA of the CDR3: TGTGCCAGCAGTGAAGTTAGCGGGCCCATATACGAGCAGTACGTC.

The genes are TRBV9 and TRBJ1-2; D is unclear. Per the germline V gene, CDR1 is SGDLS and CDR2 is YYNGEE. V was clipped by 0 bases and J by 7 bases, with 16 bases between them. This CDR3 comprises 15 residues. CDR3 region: CASSVDSAVPFGYTF. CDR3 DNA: TGTGCCAGCAGCGTAGATAGTGCTGTCCCTTTTGGCTACACCTTC.

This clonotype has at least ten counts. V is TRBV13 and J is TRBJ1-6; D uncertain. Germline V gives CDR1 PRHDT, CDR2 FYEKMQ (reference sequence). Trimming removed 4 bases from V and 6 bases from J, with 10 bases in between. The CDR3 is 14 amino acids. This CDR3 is CASSSWTGNSPLHF. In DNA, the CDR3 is TGTGCCAGCAGCTCCTGGACGGGTAATTCACCCCTCCACTTT.

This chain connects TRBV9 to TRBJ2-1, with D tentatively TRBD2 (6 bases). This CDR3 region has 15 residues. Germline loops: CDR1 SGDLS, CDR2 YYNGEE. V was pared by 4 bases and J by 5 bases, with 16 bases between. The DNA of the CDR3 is TGTGCCAGCAGCCTTGACGGGAGACCTCACAATGAGCAGTTCTTC. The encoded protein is CASSLDGRPHNEQFF.

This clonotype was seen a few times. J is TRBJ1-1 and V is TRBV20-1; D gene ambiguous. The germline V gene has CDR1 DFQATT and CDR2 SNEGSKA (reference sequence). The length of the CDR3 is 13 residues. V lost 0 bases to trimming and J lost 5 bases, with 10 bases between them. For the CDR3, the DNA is TGCAGTGCTAGAGATGCGGGCCCGACTGAAGCTTTCTTT. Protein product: CSARDAGPTEAFF.

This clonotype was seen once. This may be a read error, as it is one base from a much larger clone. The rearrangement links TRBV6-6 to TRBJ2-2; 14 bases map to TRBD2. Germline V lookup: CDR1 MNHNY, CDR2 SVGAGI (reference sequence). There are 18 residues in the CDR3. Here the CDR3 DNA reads TGTACCAGCAGTTACTCGGGACTAGCGGGGGCGAACACCGGGGAGCTGTTTTTT. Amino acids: CTSSYSGLAGANTGELFF.